The 5 T cell receptor beta chains below all came from one sample that was sequenced in a study of blood T cells in healthy people across ages. A second PCR, run for about 6 to 11 cycles, used a sample-barcoded 5' primer plus a J-beta primer mix. From the 5' RACE reads, TCRdb called clonotypes with MiXCR, one entry per CDR3 protein. The sample includes roughly 800,000 distinct CDR3 sequences, roughly 50% seen only once; the top ten take approximately 41%. Sequencing was carried out using blood. Every receptor here comes from a man older than 75 in good health.

V and J are TRBV25-1 and TRBJ2-1; a weak D match, TRBD1 (6 bases). Per the germline V gene, CDR1 is MGHDK and CDR2 is SYGVNS. The V end lost 2 bases, the J end lost 3 bases, and 20 bases lay between the germline ends. The CDR3 spans 18 residues. The CDR3 reads CASSETVGGKTGYNEQFF. CDR3 sequence (DNA): TGTGCCAGCAGTGAAACAGTAGGGGGAAAGACGGGCTACAATGAGCAGTTCTTC. The variable domain in full, with the rest retrieved from reference TRBV25-1 and TRBJ2-1, is EADIYQTPRYLVIGTGKKITLECSQTMGHDKMYWYQQDPGMELHLIHYSYGVNSTEKGDLSSESTVSRIRTEHFPLTLESARPSHTSQYLCASSETVGGKTGYNEQFFGPGTRLTVL.

About this clonotype: The junction differs from germline at one of its ends, possibly a read error. The V call is TRBV4-1, the J call TRBJ2-6; weak D call: TRBD1 (5 bases). This CDR3 is built from 16 residues. Germline loops: CDR1 MGHRA, CDR2 YSYEKL. The CDR3 spells CASSPRRDPGANVPTF. Written as DNA, the CDR3 is TGCGCCAGCAGCCCCAGGCGAGACCCTGGGGCCAACGTCCCGACTTTC.

The chain combines TRBV7-9 with TRBJ1-4, with D tentatively TRBD1 (5 bases). V lost 1 base and J 6 bases, leaving 12 bases between the germline ends. Germline CDR1 SEHNR, CDR2 FQNEAQ (reference sequence). This CDR3 contains 15 residues. CDR3 DNA: TGTGCCAGCAGCTTAGGAACAGGTCTTTATGAAAAACTGTTTTTT. Its translation: CASSLGTGLYEKLFF.

This sequence joins TRBV29-1 and TRBJ2-1; 9 nucleotides agree with TRBD1. V was clipped by 3 bases and J by 10 bases; unmatched bases: 10. This CDR3 has 14 residues. The germline V gene encodes CDR1 SQVTM and CDR2 ANQGSEA. CDR3 sequence reads: CSVDRDRDNSEQFF. The CDR3, as DNA: TGCAGCGTTGACCGGGACAGGGATAATTCGGAGCAGTTCTTC.

This clonotype occurred a few times. The chain carries TRBV29-1 and TRBJ2-5; TRBD2 aligns across 8 bases. This CDR3 spans 14 amino acids. V shed 7 bases and J 4 bases; nucleotides not matched to a gene: 11. Germline V lookup: CDR1 SQVTM, CDR2 ANQGSEA. CDR3 sequence reads: CSAPSGSWGETQYF. In nucleotides, the CDR3 is TGCAGCGCCCCAAGCGGGAGTTGGGGAGAGACCCAGTACTTC.